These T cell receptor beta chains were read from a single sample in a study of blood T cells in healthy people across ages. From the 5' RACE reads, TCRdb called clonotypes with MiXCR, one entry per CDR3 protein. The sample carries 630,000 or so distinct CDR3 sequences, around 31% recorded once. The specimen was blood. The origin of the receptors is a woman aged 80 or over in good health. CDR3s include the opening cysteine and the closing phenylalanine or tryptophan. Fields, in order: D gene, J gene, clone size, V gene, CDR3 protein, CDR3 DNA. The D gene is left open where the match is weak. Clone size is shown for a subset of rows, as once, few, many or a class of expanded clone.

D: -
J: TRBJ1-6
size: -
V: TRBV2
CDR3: CASSEFGSRNSPLHF
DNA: TGTGCCAGCAGTGAATTTGGATCTCGCAATTCACCCCTCCACTTT

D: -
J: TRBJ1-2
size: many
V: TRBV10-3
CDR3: CAIRGALLSGYGYTF
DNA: TGTGCCATCAGGGGGGCGCTCCTAAGCGGGTATGGCTACACCTTC

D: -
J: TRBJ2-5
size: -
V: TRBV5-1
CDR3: CASSLGPTRGQETQYF
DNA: TGCGCCAGCAGCTTAGGCCCCACTCGGGGGCAAGAGACCCAGTACTTC

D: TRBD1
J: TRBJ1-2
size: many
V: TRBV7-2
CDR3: CASRGGGGSNYGYTF
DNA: TGTGCCAGCAGGGGAGGGGGCGGGAGTAACTATGGCTACACCTTC

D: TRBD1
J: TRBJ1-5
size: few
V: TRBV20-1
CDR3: CSALGARGEPQHF
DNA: TGCAGTGCTCTAGGAGCCAGGGGGGAGCCCCAGCATTTT

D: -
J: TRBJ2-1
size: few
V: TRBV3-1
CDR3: CASSQESRGSNEQFF
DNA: TGTGCCAGCAGCCAAGAAAGTCGTGGAAGCAATGAGCAGTTCTTC

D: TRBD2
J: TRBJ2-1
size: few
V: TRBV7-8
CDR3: CASSIGLAGRPHNEQFF
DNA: TGTGCCAGCAGCATTGGACTAGCGGGGCGCCCCCACAATGAGCAGTTCTTC

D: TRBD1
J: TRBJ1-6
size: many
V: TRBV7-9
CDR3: CASSSPRTGGTPLHF
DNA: TGTGCCAGCAGCTCCCCCAGGACAGGGGGCACACCCCTCCACTTT

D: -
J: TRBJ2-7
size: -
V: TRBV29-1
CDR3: CSVEDLNRAYEQYF
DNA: TGCAGCGTTGAAGACCTGAACAGGGCCTACGAGCAGTACTTC

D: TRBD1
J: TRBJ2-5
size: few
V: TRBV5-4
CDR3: CASSLRGTGRETQYF
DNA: TGTGCCAGCAGCTTGCGAGGGACAGGGAGGGAGACCCAGTACTTC

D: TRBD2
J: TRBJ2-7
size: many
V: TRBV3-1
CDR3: CASSQGLTSGGAVQYF
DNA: TGTGCCAGCAGCCAGGGATTGACTAGCGGGGGGGCAGTGCAGTACTTC

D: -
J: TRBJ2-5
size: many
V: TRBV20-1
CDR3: CSARKGWQETQYF
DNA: TGCAGTGCTAGAAAAGGGTGGCAAGAGACCCAGTACTTC

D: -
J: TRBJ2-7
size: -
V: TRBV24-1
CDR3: CATSDRDTPYEQYF
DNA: TGTGCCACAAGTGATAGGGATACCCCCTACGAGCAGTACTTC

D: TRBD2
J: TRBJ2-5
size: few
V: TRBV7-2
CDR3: CASSYGLAGGEQYF
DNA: TGTGCCAGCAGCTATGGACTAGCGGGGGGTGAGCAGTACTTC

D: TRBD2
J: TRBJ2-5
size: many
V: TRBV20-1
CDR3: CSARDSGVMETQYF
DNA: TGCAGTGCTAGGGATAGCGGGGTCATGGAGACCCAGTACTTC

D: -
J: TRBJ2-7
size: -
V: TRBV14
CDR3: CASSLRWDKPPYEQYF
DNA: TGTGCCAGCAGCCTCCGGTGGGACAAGCCACCCTACGAGCAGTACTTC

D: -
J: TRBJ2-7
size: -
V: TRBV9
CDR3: CANTEGTYEQYF
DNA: TGTGCCAACACCGAAGGAACCTACGAGCAGTACTTC

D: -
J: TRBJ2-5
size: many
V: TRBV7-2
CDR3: CASSGGLGPAETQYF
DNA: TGTGCCAGCAGCGGGGGGCTCGGGCCGGCGGAGACCCAGTACTTC

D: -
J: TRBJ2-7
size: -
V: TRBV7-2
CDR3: CASSPPLDSAYEQYF
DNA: TGTGCCAGCAGCCCTCCTTTGGACAGCGCCTACGAGCAGTACTTC

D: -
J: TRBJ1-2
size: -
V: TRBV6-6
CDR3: CASSYNSVSATNYGYTF
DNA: TGTGCCAGCAGTTACAATAGCGTATCGGCGACTAACTATGGCTACACCTTC

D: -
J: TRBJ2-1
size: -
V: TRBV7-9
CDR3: CASSLDGGDEQFF
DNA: TGTGCCAGCAGCTTAGACGGGGGCGATGAGCAGTTCTTC

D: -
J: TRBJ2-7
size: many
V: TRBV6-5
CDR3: CASSQDREGYEQYF
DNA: TGTGCCAGCAGCCAAGACAGGGAGGGCTACGAGCAGTACTTC

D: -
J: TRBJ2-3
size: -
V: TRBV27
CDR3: CASSRPGTSTDTQYF
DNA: TGTGCCAGCAGTAGACCCGGGACTAGCACAGATACGCAGTATTTT

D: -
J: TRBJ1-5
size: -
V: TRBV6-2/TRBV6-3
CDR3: CASSYSNWVSENQPQHF
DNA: TGTGCCAGCAGTTACTCGAATTGGGTGAGCGAGAATCAGCCCCAGCATTTT

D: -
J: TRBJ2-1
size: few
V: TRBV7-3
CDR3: CASSPGTGIYNEQCF
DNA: TGTGCCAGCAGCCCCGGGACGGGCATCTACAATGAGCAGTGCTTC

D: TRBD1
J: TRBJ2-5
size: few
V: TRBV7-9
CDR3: CASSSGQGLSNEQYF
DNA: TGTGCCAGCAGTTCAGGACAGGGGCTTAGCAATGAGCAGTACTTC